Listed below are T cell receptor beta chains from one sample, sequenced in a study of vaccination and CD4 T cells after COVID-19. TCRdb processed the PCR reads anew with MiXCR; each CDR3 protein has one entry. The table has some 10,000 distinct CDR3 sequences, 22% seen once. These receptors' targets are unknown. Here the sequenced sample was CD4+ T cells from blood, cultured in vitro, taken after SARS-CoV-2 vaccination. The source of these receptors is a human donor who had recovered from COVID-19. CDR3s include the opening cysteine and the closing phenylalanine or tryptophan. The D gene is left open where the match is weak. Only some rows state a clone size, as once, few, many or a class for expanded clones.

TRBV19	-	TRBJ1-5	medium-sized	CASSLGPGNNQPQHF	TGTGCCAGTAGCCTTGGGCCAGGCAACAATCAGCCCCAGCATTTT
TRBV28	-	TRBJ2-6	-	CASRGGDSGANVLTF	TGTGCCAGCCGTGGGGGCGACTCTGGGGCCAACGTCCTGACTTTC
TRBV6-2/TRBV6-3	-	TRBJ1-1	medium-sized	CASSSDRNTEAFF	TGTGCCAGCAGCTCCGACAGGAACACTGAAGCTTTCTTT
TRBV28	-	TRBJ1-1	-	CASRHGGLTGVNTEAFF	TGTGCCAGCAGACACGGGGGACTGACTGGAGTGAACACTGAAGCTTTCTTT
TRBV20-1	-	TRBJ1-5	few	CSARDPGGGGSQPQHF	TGCAGTGCTAGAGACCCTGGGGGGGGAGGAAGTCAGCCCCAGCATTTT
TRBV25-1	-	TRBJ1-2	once	CASSDDIYGYTF	TGTGCCAGCAGCGATGACATATATGGCTACACCTTC
TRBV14	-	TRBJ1-2	few	CASSQEPDYGYTF	TGTGCCAGCAGCCAAGAACCAGACTATGGCTACACCTTC
TRBV18	-	TRBJ2-7	-	CASSPRLTEQYF	TGTGCCAGCTCACCCCGACTTACCGAGCAGTACTTC
TRBV27	-	TRBJ2-7	-	CASTGPPTYEQYF	TGTGCCAGCACCGGGCCCCCCACCTACGAGCAGTACTTC
TRBV7-2	-	TRBJ2-5	few	CASSLVNGGETQYF	TGTGCCAGCAGCTTAGTCAATGGCGGGGAGACCCAGTACTTC
TRBV18	-	TRBJ1-2	-	CASSPPSRLREGYTF	TGTGCCAGCTCACCACCGAGCCGGTTGAGGGAGGGCTACACCTTC